This is a list of T cell receptor beta chains from one sample in a study of breast tumors, draining lymph nodes, adjacent tissues. TCRdb ran MiXCR on the multiplex PCR reads and lists one entry per CDR3 protein. The sample holds about 230,000 distinct CDR3 sequences; around 32% are singletons and the top ten take roughly 1.3%. Sequencing was performed on axillary lymph node tissue. The origin of the receptors is a female donor with breast cancer. Some clones in this sample may be carry-over from other donors' samples. CDR3s include the opening cysteine and the closing phenylalanine or tryptophan. The D gene is left open where the match is weak. The size entry is marked missing in some rows and otherwise reads once, few, many or a size class.

V gene: TRBV3-1; D gene: -; clone size: many; J gene: TRBJ2-3; CDR3 DNA: TGTGCCAGCAGCCAAGTCCGGGGGCAATTAGATACGCAGTATTTT; CDR3 protein: CASSQVRGQLDTQYF
V gene: TRBV5-1; D gene: -; clone size: many; J gene: TRBJ1-2; CDR3 DNA: TGCGCCAGCAGCTTGCAAACGGGCACTAACTATGGCTACACCTTC; CDR3 protein: CASSLQTGTNYGYTF
V gene: TRBV11-2; D gene: TRBD2; clone size: many; J gene: TRBJ2-1; CDR3 DNA: TGTGCCAGCAGCTTATCAGCGGGACCCAATGAGCAGTTCTTC; CDR3 protein: CASSLSAGPNEQFF
V gene: TRBV15; D gene: -; clone size: -; J gene: TRBJ2-7; CDR3 DNA: TGTGCCACCAGCAGCTTGGCCGTAGCCTACGAGCAGTACTTC; CDR3 protein: CATSSLAVAYEQYF
V gene: TRBV20-1; D gene: TRBD2; clone size: many; J gene: TRBJ2-5; CDR3 DNA: TGCAGTGCTCCGACTAGCAGGTACCAAGAGACCCAGTACTTC; CDR3 protein: CSAPTSRYQETQYF
V gene: TRBV6-5; D gene: TRBD1; clone size: many; J gene: TRBJ1-2; CDR3 DNA: TGTGCCAGCAGCTCCAGGGGGCAATCTGGCTACACCTTC; CDR3 protein: CASSSRGQSGYTF
V gene: TRBV4-3; D gene: -; clone size: many; J gene: TRBJ2-1; CDR3 DNA: TGCGCCAGCAGCCAGAGCTTTACGATTACCTACAATGAGCAGTTCTTC; CDR3 protein: CASSQSFTITYNEQFF
V gene: TRBV3-1; D gene: -; clone size: many; J gene: TRBJ2-1; CDR3 DNA: TGTGCCAGCAGCCAAGCAGTAGGGCCTAGCAGAGGCCACAATGAGCAGTTCTTC; CDR3 protein: CASSQAVGPSRGHNEQFF
V gene: TRBV19; D gene: TRBD2; clone size: many; J gene: TRBJ2-7; CDR3 DNA: TGTGCCAGTAGTCCTAGGGGACTAGCGGGAGGGGACGAGCAGTACTTC; CDR3 protein: CASSPRGLAGGDEQYF
V gene: TRBV20-1; D gene: -; clone size: many; J gene: TRBJ1-4; CDR3 DNA: TGCAGTGCTAGCAGGCGGCCGGCAACTAATGAAAAACTGTTTTTT; CDR3 protein: CSASRRPATNEKLFF